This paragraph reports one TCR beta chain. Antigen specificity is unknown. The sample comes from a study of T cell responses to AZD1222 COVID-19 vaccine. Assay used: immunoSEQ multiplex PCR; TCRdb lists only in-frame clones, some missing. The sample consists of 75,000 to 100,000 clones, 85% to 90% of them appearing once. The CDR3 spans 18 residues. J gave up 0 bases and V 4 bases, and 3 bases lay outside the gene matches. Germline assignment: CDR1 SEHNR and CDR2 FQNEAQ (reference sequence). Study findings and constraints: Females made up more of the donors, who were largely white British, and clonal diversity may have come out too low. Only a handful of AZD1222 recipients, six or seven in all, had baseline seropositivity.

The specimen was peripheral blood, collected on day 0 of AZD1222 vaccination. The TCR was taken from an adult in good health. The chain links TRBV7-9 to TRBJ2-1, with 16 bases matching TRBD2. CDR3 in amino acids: CASSWGLAGGGSYNEQFF. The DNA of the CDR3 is TGTGCCAGCAGCTGGGGACTAGCGGGAGGGGGCTCCTACAATGAGCAGTTCTTC.